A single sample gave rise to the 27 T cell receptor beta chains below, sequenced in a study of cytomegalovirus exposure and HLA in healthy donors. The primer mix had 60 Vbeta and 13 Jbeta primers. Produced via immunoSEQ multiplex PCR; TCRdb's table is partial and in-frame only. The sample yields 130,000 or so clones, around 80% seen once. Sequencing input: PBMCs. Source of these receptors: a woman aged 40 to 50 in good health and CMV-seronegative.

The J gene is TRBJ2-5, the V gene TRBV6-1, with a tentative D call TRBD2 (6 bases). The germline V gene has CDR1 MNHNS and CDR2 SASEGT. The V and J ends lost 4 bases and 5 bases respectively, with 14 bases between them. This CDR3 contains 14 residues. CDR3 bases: TGTGCCAGCAGTGCGGAGGGAGGCATGGAGACCCAGTACTTC. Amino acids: CASSAEGGMETQYF.

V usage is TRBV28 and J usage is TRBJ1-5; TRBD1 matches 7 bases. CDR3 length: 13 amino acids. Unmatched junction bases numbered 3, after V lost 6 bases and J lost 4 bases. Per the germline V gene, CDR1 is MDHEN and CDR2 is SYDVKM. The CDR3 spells CASSGTVNQPQHF. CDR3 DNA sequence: TGTGCCAGCAGCGGGACAGTTAATCAGCCCCAGCATTTT.

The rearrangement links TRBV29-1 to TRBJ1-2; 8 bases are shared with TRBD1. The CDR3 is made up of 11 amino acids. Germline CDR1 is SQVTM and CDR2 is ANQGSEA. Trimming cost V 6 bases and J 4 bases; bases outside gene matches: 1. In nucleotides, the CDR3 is TGCAGCGTCGGACAGGGCTATGGCTACACCTTC. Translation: CSVGQGYGYTF.

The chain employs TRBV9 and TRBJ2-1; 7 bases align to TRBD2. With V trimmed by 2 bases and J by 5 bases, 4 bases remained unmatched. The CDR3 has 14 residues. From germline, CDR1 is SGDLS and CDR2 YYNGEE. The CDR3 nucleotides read TGTGCCAGCAGCGTCCGCAGCGGGAACAATGAGCAGTTCTTC. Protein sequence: CASSVRSGNNEQFF.

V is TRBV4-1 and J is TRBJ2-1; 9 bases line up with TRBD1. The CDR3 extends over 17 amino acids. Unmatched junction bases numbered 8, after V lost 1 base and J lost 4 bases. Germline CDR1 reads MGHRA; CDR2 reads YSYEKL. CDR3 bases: TGCGCCAGCAGCCAAGGGTACAGGGGGCGCTTGTACAATGAGCAGTTCTTC. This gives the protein CASSQGYRGRLYNEQFF.

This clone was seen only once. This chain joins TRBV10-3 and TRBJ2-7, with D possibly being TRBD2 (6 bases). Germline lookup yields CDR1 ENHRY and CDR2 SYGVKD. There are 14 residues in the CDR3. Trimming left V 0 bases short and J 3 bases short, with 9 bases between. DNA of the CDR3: TGTGCCATCAGTGAGTCCATGGGGGGCTACGAGCAGTACTTC. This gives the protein CAISESMGGYEQYF.

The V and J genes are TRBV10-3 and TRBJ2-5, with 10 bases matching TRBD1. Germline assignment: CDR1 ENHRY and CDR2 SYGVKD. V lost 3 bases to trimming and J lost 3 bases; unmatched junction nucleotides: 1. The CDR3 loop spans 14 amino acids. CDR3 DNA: TGTGCCATCAGTGACGGGACAGGGGAAGAGACCCAGTACTTC. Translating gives CAISDGTGEETQYF.

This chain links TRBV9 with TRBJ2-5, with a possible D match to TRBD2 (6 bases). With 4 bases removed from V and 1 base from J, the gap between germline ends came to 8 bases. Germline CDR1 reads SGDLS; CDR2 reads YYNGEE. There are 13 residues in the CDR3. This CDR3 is CASSRGLQETQYF. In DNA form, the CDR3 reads TGTGCCAGCAGCAGGGGACTCCAAGAGACCCAGTACTTC.

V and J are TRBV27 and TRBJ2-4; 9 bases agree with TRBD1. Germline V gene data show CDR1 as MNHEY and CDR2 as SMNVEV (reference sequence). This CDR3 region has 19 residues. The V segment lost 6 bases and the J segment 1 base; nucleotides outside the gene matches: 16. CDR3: CASRPRLGDRAQAKNIQYF. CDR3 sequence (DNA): TGTGCCAGCAGACCAAGATTGGGGGACAGGGCCCAGGCCAAAAACATTCAGTACTTC.

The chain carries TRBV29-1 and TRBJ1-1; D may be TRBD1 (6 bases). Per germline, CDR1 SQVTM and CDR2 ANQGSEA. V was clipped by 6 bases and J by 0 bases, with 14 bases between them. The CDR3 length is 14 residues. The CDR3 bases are TGCAGCGTCGGACAGCTAGTTTTGAACACTGAAGCTTTCTTT. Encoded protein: CSVGQLVLNTEAFF.

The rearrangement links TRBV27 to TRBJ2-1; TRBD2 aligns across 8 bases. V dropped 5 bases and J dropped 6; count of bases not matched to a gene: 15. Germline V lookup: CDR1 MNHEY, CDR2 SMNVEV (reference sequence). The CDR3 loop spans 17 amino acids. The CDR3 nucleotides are TGTGCCAGCAGTCCACCATATAGGACTAGCTCGTCCAATGAGCAGTTCTTC. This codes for CASSPPYRTSSSNEQFF.

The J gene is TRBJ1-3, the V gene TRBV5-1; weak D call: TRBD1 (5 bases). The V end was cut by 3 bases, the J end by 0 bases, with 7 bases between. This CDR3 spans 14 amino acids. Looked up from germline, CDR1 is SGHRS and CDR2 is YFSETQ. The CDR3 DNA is TGCGCCAGCAGCTCCCAGGGCTCTGGAAACACCATATATTTT. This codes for CASSSQGSGNTIYF.

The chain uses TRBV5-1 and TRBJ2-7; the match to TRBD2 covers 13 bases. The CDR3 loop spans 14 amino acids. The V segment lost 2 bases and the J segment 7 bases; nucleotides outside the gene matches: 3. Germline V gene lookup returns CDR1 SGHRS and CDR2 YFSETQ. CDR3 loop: CASSLLAGGGEQYF. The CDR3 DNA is TGCGCCAGCAGCTTACTAGCGGGAGGGGGGGAGCAGTACTTC.

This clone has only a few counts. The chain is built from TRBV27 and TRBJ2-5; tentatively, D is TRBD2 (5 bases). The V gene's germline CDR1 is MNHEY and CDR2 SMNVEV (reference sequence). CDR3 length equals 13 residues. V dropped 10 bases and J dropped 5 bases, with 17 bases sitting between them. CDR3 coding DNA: TGTGCCACCCGGCCGGGGAATTGGGAGACCCAGTACTTC. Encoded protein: CATRPGNWETQYF.

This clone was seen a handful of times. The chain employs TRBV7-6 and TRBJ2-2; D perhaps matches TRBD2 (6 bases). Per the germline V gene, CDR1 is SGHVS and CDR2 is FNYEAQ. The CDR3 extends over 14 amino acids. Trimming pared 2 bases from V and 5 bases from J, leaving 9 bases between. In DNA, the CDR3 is TGTGCCAGCAGCTTAACGGGAGAAACCGGGGAGCTGTTTTTT. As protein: CASSLTGETGELFF.

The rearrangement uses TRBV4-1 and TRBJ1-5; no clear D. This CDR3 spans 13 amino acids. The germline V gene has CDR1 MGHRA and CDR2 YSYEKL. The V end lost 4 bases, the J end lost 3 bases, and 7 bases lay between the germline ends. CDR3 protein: CASSPFLNQPQHF. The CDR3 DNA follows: TGCGCCAGCAGCCCCTTCCTCAATCAGCCCCAGCATTTT.

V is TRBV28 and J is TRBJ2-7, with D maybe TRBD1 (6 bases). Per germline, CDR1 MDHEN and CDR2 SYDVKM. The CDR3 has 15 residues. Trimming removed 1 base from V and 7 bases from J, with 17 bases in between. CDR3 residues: CASSLLGDKLGEQYF. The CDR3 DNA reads TGTGCCAGCAGTTTATTGGGGGACAAGCTGGGGGAGCAGTACTTC.

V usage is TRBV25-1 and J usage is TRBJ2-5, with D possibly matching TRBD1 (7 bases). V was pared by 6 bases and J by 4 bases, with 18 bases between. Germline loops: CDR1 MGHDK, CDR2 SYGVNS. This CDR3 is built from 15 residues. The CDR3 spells CASSWRGRFPETQYF. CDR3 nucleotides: TGTGCCAGCAGCTGGAGGGGGCGATTTCCAGAGACCCAGTACTTC.

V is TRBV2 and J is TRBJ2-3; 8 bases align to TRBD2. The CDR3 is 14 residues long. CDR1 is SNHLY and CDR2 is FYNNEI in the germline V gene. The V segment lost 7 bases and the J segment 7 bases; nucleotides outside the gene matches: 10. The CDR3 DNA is TGTGCCAGCATTGGAACTAGCGGTACAAATACGCAGTATTTT. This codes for CASIGTSGTNTQYF.

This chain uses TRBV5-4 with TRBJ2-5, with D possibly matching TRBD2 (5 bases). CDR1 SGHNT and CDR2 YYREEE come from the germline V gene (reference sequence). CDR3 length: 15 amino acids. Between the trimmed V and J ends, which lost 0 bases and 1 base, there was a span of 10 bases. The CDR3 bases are TGTGCCAGCAGCTTGGGTCTGGCGGGCCAAGAGACCCAGTACTTC. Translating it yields CASSLGLAGQETQYF.

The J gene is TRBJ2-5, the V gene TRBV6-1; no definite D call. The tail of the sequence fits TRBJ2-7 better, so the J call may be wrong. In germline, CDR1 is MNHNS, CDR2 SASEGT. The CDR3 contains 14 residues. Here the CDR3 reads CASSEISLSYEQYF. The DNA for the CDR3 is TGTGCCAGCAGTGAAATCTCGTTGTCCTACGAGCAGTACTTC.

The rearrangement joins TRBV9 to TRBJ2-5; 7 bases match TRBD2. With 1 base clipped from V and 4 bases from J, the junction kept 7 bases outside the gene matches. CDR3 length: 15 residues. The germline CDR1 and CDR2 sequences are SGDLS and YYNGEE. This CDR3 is CASSVYEVAGETQYF. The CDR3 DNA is TGTGCCAGCAGCGTATATGAGGTAGCGGGAGAGACCCAGTACTTC.

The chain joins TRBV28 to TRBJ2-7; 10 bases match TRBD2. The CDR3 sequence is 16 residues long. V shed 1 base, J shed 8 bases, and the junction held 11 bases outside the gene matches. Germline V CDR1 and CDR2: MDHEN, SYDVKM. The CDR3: CASSLYLAGGQLQQYF. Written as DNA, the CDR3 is TGTGCCAGCAGTTTATACTTAGCGGGGGGACAACTCCAGCAGTACTTC.

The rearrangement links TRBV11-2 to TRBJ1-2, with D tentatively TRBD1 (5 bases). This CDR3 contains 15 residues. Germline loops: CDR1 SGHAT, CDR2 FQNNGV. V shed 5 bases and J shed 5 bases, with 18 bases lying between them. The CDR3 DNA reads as TGTGCCAGCAGCCACCGGGACGCCGGGGGGTATGGCTACACCTTC. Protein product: CASSHRDAGGYGYTF.

CDR3: CASSLGLGGTEAFF. The DNA of the CDR3 is TGTGCCAGCAGCTTGGGACTGGGCGGCACTGAAGCTTTCTTT. The chain uses TRBV7-2 and TRBJ1-1; tentatively, D is TRBD1 (5 bases). V was pared by 3 bases and J by 4 bases, with 12 bases between. Germline V CDR1 and CDR2: SGHTA, FQGNSA. The CDR3 length is 14 residues.

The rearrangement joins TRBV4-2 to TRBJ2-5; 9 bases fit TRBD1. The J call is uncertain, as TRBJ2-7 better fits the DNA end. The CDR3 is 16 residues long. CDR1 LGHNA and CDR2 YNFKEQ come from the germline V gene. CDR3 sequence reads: CASSQDGVTGGYEQYF. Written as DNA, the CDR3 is TGTGCCAGCAGCCAAGATGGGGTGACAGGGGGCTACGAGCAGTACTTC.

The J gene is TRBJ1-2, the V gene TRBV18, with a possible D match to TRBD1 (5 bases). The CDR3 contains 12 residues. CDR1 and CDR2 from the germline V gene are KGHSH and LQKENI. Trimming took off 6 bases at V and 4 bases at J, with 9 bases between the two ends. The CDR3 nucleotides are TGTGCCAGCTCGCCGGGGGGCTATGGCTACACCTTC. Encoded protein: CASSPGGYGYTF.